Here is one TCR beta chain with its context. The sample holds one count of this clone. No antigen is known for it. It has no much larger one-base neighbor in the sample; base qualities were not kept. The CDR3 sequence holds 16 residues, the cysteine and phenylalanine included. The read is trimmed to its CDR3 DNA, 48 bases read in frame from base 1. V trim: 5 bases; J trim: 1 base; unmatched bases: 9. CDR1 and CDR2 are read off the germline V gene as SNHLY and FYNNEI. The trial excluded patients who had a history of autoimmune disease or were on systemic immunosuppression. Peripheral blood for TCR sequencing was collected from all dose cohorts at baseline, on cycle 4 day 1, and on cycle 7 day 1. Samples were obtained from an open-label, multicenter, first-in-human phase I dose-escalation trial of ivuxolimab. Adults with locally advanced or metastatic melanoma, renal cell, hepatocellular, or head and neck squamous cell carcinoma were enrolled in the trial. CD4+ and CD8+ T cells were sorted separately from peripheral blood before TCR sequencing.

The data were taken from a study of OX40 agonist ivuxolimab in advanced cancers. About the investigation overall: Ivuxolimab was an agonistic, fully human IgG2 monoclonal antibody directed against OX40 (CD134), a costimulatory receptor. Intravenous ivuxolimab was administered to patients every 2 weeks at six dose levels: 0.01, 0.1, 0.3, 1.5, 3 and 10 mg/kg. Of the approximately 50 patients in dose escalation, 19 had hepatocellular carcinoma, some 15 had melanoma, 9 had renal cell carcinoma and 9 had head and neck cancer. A male proportion of about 79% and a mean age of approximately 61 years, ranging from roughly 23 to 80, were recorded for the dose-escalation cohort. Prior anti-PD-1, anti-PD-L1 or anti-CTLA-4 therapy was permitted, and approximately 41% of dose-escalation patients had received checkpoint inhibitors. Partial responses occurred in three dose-escalation patients, of whom one had hepatocellular carcinoma and two had cutaneous melanoma. The purpose of peripheral TCRbeta sequencing was to test whether ivuxolimab changed TCR sequence diversity and led to clonal T-cell expansion. The paper covers the monotherapy dose-escalation part of the phase I ivuxolimab trial, which included N of about 50 patients.

Results and caveats for the whole study, not just this receptor: In the 0.1-3.0 mg/kg groups, partial responders were among the patients with the lowest normalized peripheral clonal expansion, particularly in CD8+ T cells. Low levels of normalized T-cell clonal expansion were also shown by some nonresponding patients. After ivuxolimab, more expanded clones were found on average in CD8+ T cells than in CD4+ T cells. Antigen specificity was not determined for the clonally expanded peripheral T cells. At doses of 0.1 to 3.0 mg/kg, clonal expansion of both CD4+ and CD8+ T cells in blood was seen between baseline and week 6.

For sequencing of the TCRbeta CDR3 region, genomic DNA was extracted from the sorted cells. The immunoSEQ Assay was used for sequencing of TCRbeta CDR3 regions. TCRdb took this table from immuneACCESS and kept in-frame rearrangements with V and J called. Such tables lack part of the clones; where checked against another copy, unresolved V genes explain under half of the gap, and the rest is unexplained. The sample table shows approximately 92,000 clones, and roughly 95% are seen once. Jointly, the top ten make up around 2% of the sample. This clonotype originated in an adult with an advanced solid tumor such as melanoma, head and neck, liver or kidney cancer. The source was CD4+ or CD8+ T cells sorted from blood, collected in a trial of the OX40 agonist ivuxolimab. In this chain, TRBV2 is recombined with TRBJ1-1; 8 junctional bases match TRBD1. The CDR3 region: CASSPTRTGKNTEAFF. At the DNA level, the sequence is TGTGCCAGCAGTCCAACTAGGACAGGGAAGAACACTGAAGCTTTCTTT. The CDR3, completed at both ends by the reference TRBV2 and TRBJ1-1 genes, gives the full variable domain EPEVTQTPSHQVTQMGQEVILRCVPISNHLYFYWYRQILGQKVEFLVSFYNNEISEKSEIFDDQFSVERPDGSNFTLKIRSTKLEDSAMYFCASSPTRTGKNTEAFFGQGTRLTVV.